The text below deals with one T cell receptor (beta chain). V was cut by 4 bases and J by 0 bases, with 4 bases left in between. The CDR3 length is 12 residues. Per germline, CDR1 SEHNR and CDR2 FQNEAQ (reference sequence). The authors' processing: Amplified reference gene primers provided the basis for estimating nucleated cell counts. The protocol was immunoSEQ multiplex PCR, while the TCRdb copy is restricted to in-frame clones and leaves out a portion. V, J and clone size are those of that table, while D and trimming were read from the DNA. Seen here are around 300,000 clones, roughly 87% observed once, and the top ten hold approximately 2.2%. This specimen comes from a study of blood T cell repertoires in COVID-19.

Sequenced material: peripheral blood. This chain connects TRBV7-9 to TRBJ2-7; no clear D. The sequence was obtained from a man younger than 35 with active or convalescent COVID-19. As DNA, the CDR3 is TGTGCCAGCAGCTACAGCTCCTACGAGCAGTACTTC. Its translation is CASSYSSYEQYF. Supplemented by reference TRBV7-9 and TRBJ2-7, the full variable domain reads DTGVSQNPRHKITKRGQNVTFRCDPISEHNRLYWYRQTLGQGPEFLTYFQNEAQLEKSRLLSDRFSAERPKGSFSTLEIQRTEQGDSAMYLCASSYSSYEQYFGPGTRLTVT.